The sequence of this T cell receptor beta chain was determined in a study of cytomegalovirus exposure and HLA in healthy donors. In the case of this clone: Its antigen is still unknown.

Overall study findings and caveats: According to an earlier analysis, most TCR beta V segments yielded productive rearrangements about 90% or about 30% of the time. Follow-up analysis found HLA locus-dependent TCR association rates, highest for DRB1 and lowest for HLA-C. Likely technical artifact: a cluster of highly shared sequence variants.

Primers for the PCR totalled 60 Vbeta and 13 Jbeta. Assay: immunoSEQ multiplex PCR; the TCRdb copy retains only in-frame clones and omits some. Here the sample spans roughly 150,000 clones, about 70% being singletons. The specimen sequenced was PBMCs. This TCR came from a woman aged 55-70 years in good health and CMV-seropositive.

The CDR3, as DNA: TGTGCCATCAGTGAGTCCTTAGGGACTAGCGCCTACGAGCAGTACTTC. Amino acid sequence: CAISESLGTSAYEQYF. The chain couples TRBV10-3 to TRBJ2-7; 10 positions agree with TRBD2. This CDR3 comprises 16 residues. CDR1 and CDR2 (germline): ENHRY, SYGVKD. Losses at the gene ends were 0 bases for V and 2 bases for J; bases not matched to a gene: 4.